The TCR beta chain under discussion was sequenced for a study of shared clonotypes between healthy human individuals. Study-wide results and caveats: Only blood was sampled, and tissue TCR repertoires likely differ from blood ones. Among the subsets, naive ones generally showed larger estimated richness than memory ones. It was anticipated that sequencing depth would influence how many clonotypes donors shared.

V lost 0 bases to trimming and J lost 4 bases; unmatched junction nucleotides: 4. Germline V CDR1 and CDR2: MNHNY, SVGAGI (reference sequence). The CDR3 runs to 16 residues. The study ran the assay at deep level. TCRdb keeps only in-frame clones here, not all; method: immunoSEQ multiplex PCR. The top ten hold 0.1% to 0.15% of the sample, which has around 2.3 million clones, under 97% seen once. Turning to this clone: Its specificity is not known.

The chain uses TRBV6-6 and TRBJ1-2; 11 positions match TRBD1. This clonotype was sampled from a man younger than 35 in good health. The source material was naive CD4+ T cells sorted from blood. Subset indicated: CD45RA+ positively selected. CDR3 nucleotides: TGTGCCAGCAGTTACTCGTCGGGACAGGGGGGCTATGGCTACACCTTC. Amino acids: CASSYSSGQGGYGYTF.